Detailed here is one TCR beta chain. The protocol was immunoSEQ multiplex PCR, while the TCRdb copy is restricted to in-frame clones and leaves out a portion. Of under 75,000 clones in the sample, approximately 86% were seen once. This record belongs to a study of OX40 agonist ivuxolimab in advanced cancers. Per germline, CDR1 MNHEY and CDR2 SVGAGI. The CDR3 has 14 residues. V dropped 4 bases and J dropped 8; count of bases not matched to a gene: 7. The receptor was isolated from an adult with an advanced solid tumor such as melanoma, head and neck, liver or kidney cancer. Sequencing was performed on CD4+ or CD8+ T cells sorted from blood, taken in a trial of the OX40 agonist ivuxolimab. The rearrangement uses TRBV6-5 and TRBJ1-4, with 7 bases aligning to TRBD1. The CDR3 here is CASSSTGRSEKLFF. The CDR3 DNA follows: TGTGCCAGCAGTTCGACAGGGCGGTCGGAAAAACTGTTTTTT.